Presented here are 32 T cell receptor beta chains from one specimen sequenced in a study of a mutant IDH1 vaccine in newly diagnosed glioma listed by TCRdb under 2021. The time point label, as the study defines it: baseline, week 1 (first vaccination visit). The sample's treatment or condition label, decoded: pre-vaccination baseline after standard-of-care therapy. To prepare the library, the immunoSEQ multiplex PCR assay was applied. TCRdb mirrors the immuneACCESS table, restricted to in-frame sequences. Some clones are absent from its copies; in checked studies, under half trace to an unresolved V gene, and the reason for the others is unknown. The sample profile shows about 88,000 clones; around 79% of them were found once. In total, the top ten clones hold around 5.2% of the sample. The material was PBMCs, obtained from a glioma patient treated with radiotherapy, temozolomide or both. These receptor sequences come from a man aged 40-55 years with glioma. Some clones in this sample may be carry-over from other donors' samples.

CDR3 coding DNA: TGTGCCAGCGCAGGGCGGAACAGAAATGAAAAACTGTTTTTT. This gives the protein CASAGRNRNEKLFF. V is TRBV21-1 and J is TRBJ1-4; TRBD1, the table's D call, was not compared with the DNA. TRBV21-1 is marked as a pseudogene. The CDR3 runs 14 residues.

This chain links TRBV5-1 with TRBJ2-5; weak D call: TRBD1 (6 bases). V shed 1 base and J shed 2 bases, with 9 bases lying between them. CDR3 length: 14 amino acids. Per germline, CDR1 SGHRS and CDR2 YFSETQ. The CDR3 sequence: CASSLTGIQETQYF. The CDR3 nucleotides read TGCGCCAGCAGCTTGACAGGGATTCAAGAGACCCAGTACTTC.

J is TRBJ1-1 and V is TRBV4-2, with D perhaps matching TRBD1 (5 bases). V lost 1 base, J lost 1 base, and 13 bases lay in between. The CDR3 sequence is 16 residues long. The germline V gene has CDR1 LGHNA and CDR2 YNFKEQ. The CDR3 DNA reads as TGTGCCAGCAGCCAAGTAGGTCAGGGACGGAACACTGAAGCTTTCTTT. Translating gives CASSQVGQGRNTEAFF.

The chain carries TRBV30 and TRBJ2-7, with D hard to call. This CDR3 contains 13 residues. Trimming shortened V by 7 bases and J by 3 bases, and 16 bases separated the two germline ends. Germline assignment: CDR1 GTSNPN and CDR2 SVGIG (reference sequence). The CDR3 coding sequence is TGTGCCTTCGAGTCCGGCGGCATCTACGAGCAGTACTTC. Translated: CAFESGGIYEQYF.

The chain combines TRBV7-9 with TRBJ2-1; 7 nucleotides align to TRBD2. V trimming: 6 bases; J trimming: 7 bases; junction bases outside the gene matches: 9. The CDR3 is 14 amino acids. Germline loops: CDR1 SEHNR, CDR2 FQNEAQ (reference sequence). The CDR3 protein is CASSRAGGTNEQFF. DNA of the CDR3: TGTGCCAGCAGTCGTGCCGGGGGGACGAATGAGCAGTTCTTC.

The CDR3 region is CSVGRLAGVNNEQFF. DNA for the CDR3: TGCAGCGTTGGAAGACTAGCGGGGGTGAACAATGAGCAGTTCTTC. J is TRBJ2-1 and V is TRBV29-1; TRBD2 agrees at 12 bases. The J segment lost 5 bases and the V segment lost 4 bases, leaving 6 bases of the junction unmatched. The CDR3 extends over 15 amino acids. In germline, CDR1 is SQVTM, CDR2 ANQGSEA.

The rearrangement uses TRBV29-1 and TRBJ1-1, with no clear D. Germline values: CDR1 SQVTM, CDR2 ANQGSEA. The ends were cut back, 6 bases at V and 1 base at J, with 15 bases in the middle. This CDR3 spans 14 amino acids. The CDR3, as DNA: TGCAGCGTCCCCCCCCCGGCCAGGAACACTGAAGCTTTCTTT. Translating gives CSVPPPARNTEAFF.

This sequence joins TRBV18 and TRBJ1-6, with TRBD1 matching over 11 bases. V was pared by 3 bases and J by 7 bases, with 8 bases of the junction left unmatched. Germline CDR1 is KGHSH and CDR2 is LQKENI. This CDR3 is 17 amino acids long. The CDR3 DNA reads as TGTGCCAGCTCACCCCTGGACAGGGGGCCTAGCAATTCACCCCTCCACTTT. It is translated as CASSPLDRGPSNSPLHF. Full variable domain (outside the CDR3, taken from reference TRBV18 and TRBJ1-6): NAGVMQNPRHLVRRRGQEARLRCSPMKGHSHVYWYRQLPEEGLKFMVYLQKENIIDESGMPKERFSAEFPKEGPSILRIQQVVRGDSAAYFCASSPLDRGPSNSPLHFGNGTRLTVT.

The gene calls are TRBV5-1 and TRBJ1-6, with D possibly TRBD1 on 6 matching bases. Trimming took 5 bases from V and 8 from J, leaving 11 bases between them. The germline V gene has CDR1 SGHRS and CDR2 YFSETQ. The CDR3 length is 13 residues. CDR3 residues: CASRQGFDSPLHF. CDR3 nucleotides: TGCGCCAGCAGACAGGGATTCGATTCACCCCTCCACTTT.

This chain connects TRBV4-2 to TRBJ1-1; no reliable D call. V was pared by 0 bases and J by 2 bases, with 13 bases between. The CDR3 runs to 16 residues. Germline-derived CDR1 and CDR2 are LGHNA and YNFKEQ. The CDR3 spells CASSQDYHNPNTEAFF. The CDR3, as DNA: TGTGCCAGCAGCCAAGATTATCATAATCCAAACACTGAAGCTTTCTTT.

The chain has TRBV11-2 and TRBJ2-7, with TRBD1 identical over 7 bases. V shed 1 base and J 2 bases; nucleotides not matched to a gene: 5. CDR1 is SGHAT, CDR2 FQNNGV, per germline. This CDR3 comprises 15 residues. CDR3 sequence reads: CASSLGRGGPYEQYF. The CDR3 DNA reads TGTGCCAGCAGCTTAGGTAGAGGGGGCCCCTACGAGCAGTACTTC.

The genes are TRBV2 and TRBJ1-2; possibly TRBD1 for D (5 bases). This CDR3 region has 13 residues. The ends were cut back, 5 bases at V and 6 bases at J, with 13 bases in the middle. Germline lookup yields CDR1 SNHLY and CDR2 FYNNEI. The CDR3 DNA is TGTGCCAGCAGTCCTCAAGGGGCTAATGGCTACACCTTC. This sequence encodes CASSPQGANGYTF.

The rearrangement joins TRBV5-8 to TRBJ2-5, with 13 bases fitting TRBD2. Trimming took 4 bases from V and 5 from J; bases not matched to a gene: 11. The CDR3 totals 17 residues. Germline CDR1 reads SGHTS; CDR2 reads YDEGEE. CDR3 DNA: TGTGCCAGCAGCGCCGGGACTAGCGGGGCGGCCGGGGAGACCCAGTACTTC. Protein product: CASSAGTSGAAGETQYF.

The rearrangement links TRBV2 to TRBJ1-2; tentative D call: TRBD1 (5 bases). CDR1 is SNHLY, CDR2 FYNNEI, per germline. The CDR3 consists of 13 residues. V was pared by 1 base and J by 8 bases, with 11 bases between. CDR3 sequence: CASSEVPGRGYTF. The CDR3 DNA reads TGTGCCAGCAGTGAAGTACCAGGGCGGGGCTACACCTTC.

The rearrangement links TRBV2 to TRBJ2-3, with D hard to call. CDR1 and CDR2 (germline): SNHLY, FYNNEI. This CDR3 spans 12 amino acids. The V end was cut by 10 bases, the J end by 1 base, with 9 bases between. CDR3 nucleotides: TGTGCCACAAAGGGCGGCACAGATACGCAGTATTTT. It yields the protein CATKGGTDTQYF.

This chain joins TRBV4-1 and TRBJ1-5; tentatively, D is TRBD1 (5 bases). The V and J ends lost 5 bases and 0 bases respectively, with 8 bases between them. CDR1 MGHRA and CDR2 YSYEKL come from the germline V gene. The CDR3 is made up of 14 amino acids. The CDR3 region has the DNA TGCGCCAGCAGCACAGGAATTAGCAATCAGCCCCAGCATTTT. Protein sequence: CASSTGISNQPQHF.

This clone was observed once. V and J are TRBV5-6 and TRBJ1-6; D is perhaps TRBD1 (5 bases). Between the trimmed V and J ends, which lost 0 bases and 2 bases, there was a span of 12 bases. This CDR3 contains 17 residues. From germline, CDR1 is SGHDT and CDR2 YYEEEE. The CDR3 sequence is CASSLVAGRTYNSPLHF. CDR3 in DNA: TGTGCCAGCAGCTTGGTGGCAGGGAGGACCTATAATTCACCCCTCCACTTT. Full variable domain (missing parts from reference TRBV5-6 and TRBJ1-6): DAGVTQSPTHLIKTRGQQVTLRCSPKSGHDTVSWYQQALGQGPQFIFQYYEEEERQRGNFPDRFSGHQFPNYSSELNVNALLLGDSALYLCASSLVAGRTYNSPLHFGNGTRLTVT.

The chain has TRBV6-5 and TRBJ1-5, with D possibly TRBD1 on 5 matching bases. The CDR3 is made up of 13 amino acids. V gave up 5 bases and J gave up 6 bases, with 11 bases separating them. Germline CDR1 MNHEY, CDR2 SVGAGI. CDR3 region: CASSRQLGQPQHF. In nucleotides, the CDR3 is TGTGCCAGCAGTCGACAGTTGGGTCAGCCCCAGCATTTT.

Only a few counts were recorded for this clone. This chain uses TRBV4-2 with TRBJ1-2; maybe TRBD1 (6 bases). Germline CDR1 reads LGHNA; CDR2 reads YNFKEQ. The CDR3 has 17 amino acids. V was shortened by 3 bases and J by 0 bases, with 17 bases between the two germline ends. The CDR3 loop reads CASSQPQGPGSNYGYTF. The DNA for the CDR3 is TGTGCCAGCAGCCAGCCACAGGGCCCGGGATCTAACTATGGCTACACCTTC.

The rearrangement uses TRBV18 and TRBJ1-1; D call uncertain. V gave up 0 bases and J gave up 8 bases, with 10 bases separating them. Germline V gene sequence: CDR1 KGHSH, CDR2 LQKENI. The CDR3 is 13 amino acids. For the CDR3, the DNA is TGTGCCAGCTCACCACCGGGGTTCCGAGAAGCTTTCTTT. This translates into CASSPPGFREAFF.

The J gene is TRBJ2-7, the V gene TRBV18, with 9 bases identical to TRBD1. The V segment lost 4 bases and the J segment 6 bases; nucleotides outside the gene matches: 4. The germline V gene encodes CDR1 KGHSH and CDR2 LQKENI. The CDR3 length is 13 residues. DNA for the CDR3: TGTGCCAGCTCACAACAGGGGGCGATCGAGCAGTACTTC. Amino acid sequence: CASSQQGAIEQYF.

This sequence joins TRBV7-2 and TRBJ1-2; D ambiguous. This CDR3 has 14 amino acids. The germline gives CDR1 SGHTA, CDR2 FQGNSA. V was clipped by 1 base and J by 6 bases, with 12 bases between them. The CDR3 coding sequence is TGTGCCAGCAGCTTAGTTAGGTTAAGCGATGGCTACACCTTC. Residues: CASSLVRLSDGYTF.

V gene TRBV14 combines with J gene TRBJ2-3, with TRBD2 matching over 9 bases. The germline gives CDR1 SGHDN, CDR2 FVKESK. The junction had 10 bases not matched to a gene; V was cut back by 3 bases and J by 6 bases. The length of the CDR3 is 16 residues. This CDR3 is CASSQEGLARADTQYF. CDR3 DNA: TGTGCCAGCAGCCAGGAGGGACTAGCTAGGGCGGATACGCAGTATTTT.

This clone was picked up one time. The CDR3, as DNA: TGTGCCAGCAGCCTCCGGGGGGTCGGGGTGAACACTGAAGCTTTCTTT. It codes for CASSLRGVGVNTEAFF. This chain links TRBV14 with TRBJ1-1; maybe TRBD1 (5 bases). CDR3 length equals 16 residues. The V gene lost 4 bases and the J gene lost 0 bases, with 15 bases spanning the gap. From germline, CDR1 is SGHDN and CDR2 FVKESK. Full variable domain (rest looked up from reference TRBV14 and TRBJ1-1): EAGVTQFPSHSVIEKGQTVTLRCDPISGHDNLYWYRRVMGKEIKFLLHFVKESKQDESGMPNNRFLAERTGGTYSTLKVQPAELEDSGVYFCASSLRGVGVNTEAFFGQGTRLTVV.

This clone came up many times. The chain employs TRBV2 and TRBJ2-3; 9 bases are a match to TRBD1. The length of the CDR3 is 14 residues. V lost 7 bases and J lost 0; bases outside the gene matches: 2. CDR1 SNHLY and CDR2 FYNNEI come from the germline V gene. The CDR3 coding sequence is TGTGCCAGCAAACAGGGGGCCAGCACAGATACGCAGTATTTT. As protein: CASKQGASTDTQYF.

This clone was counted at least ten times. The chain links TRBV2 to TRBJ2-2; D may be TRBD1 (5 bases). Germline lookup yields CDR1 SNHLY and CDR2 FYNNEI. Between the trimmed V and J ends, which lost 3 bases and 5 bases, there was a span of 10 bases. There are 14 residues in the CDR3. The CDR3 coding sequence is TGTGCCAGCAGTGAGCAGGGAAGGACCGGGGAGCTGTTTTTT. Protein: CASSEQGRTGELFF.

The gene calls are TRBV19 and TRBJ1-5; D is unclear. This CDR3 spans 14 amino acids. V gave up 5 bases and J gave up 6 bases, with 14 bases separating them. Looked up from germline, CDR1 is LNHDA and CDR2 is SQIVND (reference sequence). The CDR3 DNA sequence: TGTGCCAGTAGTCCGATTGGGTGGGGTCAGCCCCAGCATTTT. Its translation: CASSPIGWGQPQHF.

This clone was seen a few times. The rearrangement links TRBV2 to TRBJ1-5; D might be TRBD1 (5 bases). V shed 3 bases and J shed 2 bases, with 8 bases lying between them. Germline V lookup: CDR1 SNHLY, CDR2 FYNNEI. The CDR3 is 14 amino acids. Here the CDR3 DNA reads TGTGCCAGCAGTGACAGGGTTGGCAATCAGCCCCAGCATTTT. Its translation is CASSDRVGNQPQHF. Full variable domain (rest looked up from reference TRBV2 and TRBJ1-5): EPEVTQTPSHQVTQMGQEVILRCVPISNHLYFYWYRQILGQKVEFLVSFYNNEISEKSEIFDDQFSVERPDGSNFTLKIRSTKLEDSAMYFCASSDRVGNQPQHFGDGTRLSIL.

The gene calls are TRBV6-1 and TRBJ1-5; no clear D. The V gene's germline CDR1 is MNHNS and CDR2 SASEGT. The CDR3 has 15 residues. V was trimmed by 3 bases and J by 5 bases, leaving 14 bases between them. CDR3 in DNA: TGTGCCAGCAGTGATGATATCGGGTTTGATCAGCCCCAGCATTTT. Translation: CASSDDIGFDQPQHF.

By frequency in the sample, this clone is medium-sized. The V and J genes are TRBV7-8 and TRBJ1-1, with D hard to call. In germline, CDR1 is SGHVS, CDR2 FQNEAQ. V gave up 0 bases and J gave up 0 bases, with 14 bases separating them. The CDR3 consists of 17 residues. In DNA, the CDR3 is TGTGCCAGCAGCTTAGCGGGCCGGGAGTGGGTGAACACTGAAGCTTTCTTT. This sequence encodes CASSLAGREWVNTEAFF.

V and J are TRBV6-1 and TRBJ2-4, with 8 positions matching TRBD2. V trimming: 8 bases; J trimming: 0 bases; junction bases outside the gene matches: 6. CDR3 length: 15 amino acids. In germline, CDR1 is MNHNS, CDR2 SASEGT. CDR3 in amino acids: CASRTGGVAKNIQYF. The CDR3 DNA reads TGTGCCAGCCGTACGGGGGGGGTAGCCAAAAACATTCAGTACTTC.

The chain combines TRBV23-1 with TRBJ2-7; 7 nucleotides agree with TRBD2. TRBV23-1 is an ORF, and what it does is uncertain. After removal of 5 bases from V and 2 bases from J, the junction contained 6 bases not matched to a gene. The CDR3 is 14 residues long. CDR3 loop: CASSKREPTYEQYF. In DNA form, the CDR3 reads TGCGCCAGCAGTAAGCGGGAACCAACCTACGAGCAGTACTTC.